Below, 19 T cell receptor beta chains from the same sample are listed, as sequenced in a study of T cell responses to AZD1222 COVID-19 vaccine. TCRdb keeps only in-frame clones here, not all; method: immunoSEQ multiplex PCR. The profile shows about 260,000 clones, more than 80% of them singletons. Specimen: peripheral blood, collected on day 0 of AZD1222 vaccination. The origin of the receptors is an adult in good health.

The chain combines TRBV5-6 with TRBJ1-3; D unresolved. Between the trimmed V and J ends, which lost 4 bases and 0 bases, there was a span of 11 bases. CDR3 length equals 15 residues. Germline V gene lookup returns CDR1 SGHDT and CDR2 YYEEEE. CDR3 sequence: CASSLPWASGNTIYF. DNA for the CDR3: TGTGCCAGCAGCCTTCCGTGGGCCTCTGGAAACACCATATATTTT.

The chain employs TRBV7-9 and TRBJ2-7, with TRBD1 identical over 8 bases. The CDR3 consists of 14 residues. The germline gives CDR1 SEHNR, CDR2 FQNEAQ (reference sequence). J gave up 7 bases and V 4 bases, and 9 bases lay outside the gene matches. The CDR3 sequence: CASSSIRGLGEQYF. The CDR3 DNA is TGTGCCAGCAGCTCTATCAGGGGGCTGGGGGAGCAGTACTTC.

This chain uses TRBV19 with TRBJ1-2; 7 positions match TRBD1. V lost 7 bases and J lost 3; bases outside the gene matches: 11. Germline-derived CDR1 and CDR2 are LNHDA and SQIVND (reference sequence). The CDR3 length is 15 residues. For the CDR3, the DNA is TGTGCCAGTAACTACAGACAGGGTTCCCACTATGGCTACACCTTC. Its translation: CASNYRQGSHYGYTF.

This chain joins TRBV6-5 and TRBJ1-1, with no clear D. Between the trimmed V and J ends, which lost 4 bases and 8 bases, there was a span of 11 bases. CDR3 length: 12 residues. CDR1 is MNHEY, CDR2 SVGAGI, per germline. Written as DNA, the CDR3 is TGTGCCAGCAGTTCACACAGTACCGAAGCTTTCTTT. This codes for CASSSHSTEAFF.

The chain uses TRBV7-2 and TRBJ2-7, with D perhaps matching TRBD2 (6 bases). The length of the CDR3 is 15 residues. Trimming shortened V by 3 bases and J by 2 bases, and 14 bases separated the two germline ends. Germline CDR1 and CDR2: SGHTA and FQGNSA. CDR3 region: CASSFDRGDPYEQYF. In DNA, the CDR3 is TGTGCCAGCAGCTTTGACCGCGGGGACCCCTACGAGCAGTACTTC.

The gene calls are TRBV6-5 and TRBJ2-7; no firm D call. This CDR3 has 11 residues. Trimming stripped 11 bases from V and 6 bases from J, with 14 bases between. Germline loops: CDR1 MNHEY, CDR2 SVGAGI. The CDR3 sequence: CAASRAGEQYF. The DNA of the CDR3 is TGTGCCGCCAGCCGTGCAGGCGAGCAGTACTTC.

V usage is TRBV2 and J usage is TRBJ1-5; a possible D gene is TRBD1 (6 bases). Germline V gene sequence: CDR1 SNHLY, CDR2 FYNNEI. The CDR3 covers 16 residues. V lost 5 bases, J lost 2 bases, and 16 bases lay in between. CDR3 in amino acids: CASSLGREGGNQPQHF. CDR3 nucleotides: TGTGCCAGCAGTCTTGGGAGGGAGGGGGGCAATCAGCCCCAGCATTTT.

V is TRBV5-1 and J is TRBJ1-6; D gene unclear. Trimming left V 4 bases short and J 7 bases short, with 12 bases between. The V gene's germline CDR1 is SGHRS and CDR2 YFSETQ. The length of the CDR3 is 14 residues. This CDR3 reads CASSVRIGNSPLHF. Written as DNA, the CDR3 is TGCGCCAGCAGCGTTAGAATTGGAAATTCACCCCTCCACTTT.

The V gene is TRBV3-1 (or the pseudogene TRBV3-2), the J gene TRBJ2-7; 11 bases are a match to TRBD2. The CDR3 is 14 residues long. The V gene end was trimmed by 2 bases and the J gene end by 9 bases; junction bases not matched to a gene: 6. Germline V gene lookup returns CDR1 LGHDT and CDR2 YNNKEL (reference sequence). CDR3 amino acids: CASSQTSGRRVQYF. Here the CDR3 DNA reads TGTGCCAGCAGCCAAACTAGCGGGAGAAGGGTGCAGTACTTC.

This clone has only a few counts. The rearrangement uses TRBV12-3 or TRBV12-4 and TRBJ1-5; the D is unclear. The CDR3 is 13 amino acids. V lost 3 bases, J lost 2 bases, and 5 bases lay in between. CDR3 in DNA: TGTGCCAGCAGTTTTTCAGGCAATCAGCCCCAGCATTTT. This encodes CASSFSGNQPQHF.

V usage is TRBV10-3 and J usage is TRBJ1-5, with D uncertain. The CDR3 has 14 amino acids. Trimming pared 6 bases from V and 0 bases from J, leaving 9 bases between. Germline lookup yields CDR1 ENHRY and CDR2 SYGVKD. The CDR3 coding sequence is TGTGCCATCAGGGACGAAGGTAGCAATCAGCCCCAGCATTTT. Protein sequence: CAIRDEGSNQPQHF.

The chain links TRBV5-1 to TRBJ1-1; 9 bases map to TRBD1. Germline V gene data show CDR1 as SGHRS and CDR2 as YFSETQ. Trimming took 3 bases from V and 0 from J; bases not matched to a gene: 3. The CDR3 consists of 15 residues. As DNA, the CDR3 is TGCGCCAGCAGCTGGACAGGGGATATGAACACTGAAGCTTTCTTT. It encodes CASSWTGDMNTEAFF.

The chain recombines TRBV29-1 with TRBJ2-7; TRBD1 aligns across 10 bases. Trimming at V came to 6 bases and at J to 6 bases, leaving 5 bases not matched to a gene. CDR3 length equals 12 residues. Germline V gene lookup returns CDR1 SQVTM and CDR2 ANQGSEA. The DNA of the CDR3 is TGCAGCGTCCGACAGGGGGCAGGCGAGCAGTACTTC. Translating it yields CSVRQGAGEQYF.

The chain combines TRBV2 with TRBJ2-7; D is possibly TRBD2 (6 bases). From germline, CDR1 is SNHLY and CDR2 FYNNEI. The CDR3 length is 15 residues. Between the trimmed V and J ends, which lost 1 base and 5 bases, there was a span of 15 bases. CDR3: CASSEVPGVSDEQYF. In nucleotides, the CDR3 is TGTGCCAGCAGTGAAGTCCCGGGGGTGTCCGACGAGCAGTACTTC.

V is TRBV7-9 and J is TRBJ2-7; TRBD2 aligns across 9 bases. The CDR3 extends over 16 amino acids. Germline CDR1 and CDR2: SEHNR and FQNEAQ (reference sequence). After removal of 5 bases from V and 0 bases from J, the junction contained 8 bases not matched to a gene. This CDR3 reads CASSHRTSGSSYEQYF. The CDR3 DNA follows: TGTGCCAGCAGCCATCGAACTAGCGGGTCCTCCTACGAGCAGTACTTC.

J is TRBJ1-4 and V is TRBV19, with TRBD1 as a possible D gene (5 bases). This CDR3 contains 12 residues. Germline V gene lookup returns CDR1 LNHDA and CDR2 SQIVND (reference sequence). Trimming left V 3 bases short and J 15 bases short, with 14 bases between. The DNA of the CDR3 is TGTGCCAGTAGTATGGGGACTGGGGAGGTGTTTTTT. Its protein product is CASSMGTGEVFF.

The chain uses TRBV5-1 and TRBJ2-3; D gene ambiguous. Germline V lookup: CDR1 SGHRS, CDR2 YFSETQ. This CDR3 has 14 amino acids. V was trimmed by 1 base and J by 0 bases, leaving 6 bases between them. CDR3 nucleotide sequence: TGCGCCAGCAGCTTGTGGGGTAGCACAGATACGCAGTATTTT. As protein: CASSLWGSTDTQYF.

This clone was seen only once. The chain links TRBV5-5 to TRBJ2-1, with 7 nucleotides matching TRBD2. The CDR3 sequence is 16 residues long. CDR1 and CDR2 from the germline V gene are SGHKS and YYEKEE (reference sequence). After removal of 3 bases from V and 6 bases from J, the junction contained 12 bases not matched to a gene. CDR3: CASSWGGLYLGNEQFF. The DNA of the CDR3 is TGTGCCAGCAGCTGGGGGGGACTCTACCTAGGCAATGAGCAGTTCTTC. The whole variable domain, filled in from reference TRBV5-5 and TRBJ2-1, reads DAGVTQSPTHLIKTRGQQVTLRCSPISGHKSVSWYQQVLGQGPQFIFQYYEKEERGRGNFPDRFSARQFPNYSSELNVNALLLGDSALYLCASSWGGLYLGNEQFFGPGTRLTVL.

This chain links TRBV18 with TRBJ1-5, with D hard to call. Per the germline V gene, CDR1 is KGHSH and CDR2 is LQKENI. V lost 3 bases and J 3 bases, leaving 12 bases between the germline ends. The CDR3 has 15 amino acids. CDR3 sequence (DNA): TGTGCCAGCTCACCCCTGCAGCCGCCCAATCAGCCCCAGCATTTT. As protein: CASSPLQPPNQPQHF.